This entry lists 12 T cell receptor beta chains sequenced from one sample in a study of control samples from healthy donors and cancer patients. The data were produced by immunoSEQ multiplex PCR, yet TCRdb's version contains in-frame clones alone and is incomplete. This sample has about 140,000 clones, with approximately 94% found just once. The sequencing input was blood. These receptors came from a man aged 35-49 years in good health.

The V call is TRBV11-2, the J call TRBJ1-1, with D maybe TRBD1 (6 bases). Deletions cut 5 bases from V and 1 base from J, with 17 bases between. CDR1 SGHAT and CDR2 FQNNGV come from the germline V gene. This CDR3 contains 16 residues. CDR3 nucleotides: TGTGCCAGCAGCCGAGAAAGCAGGGGACCGAACACTGAAGCTTTCTTT. This sequence encodes CASSRESRGPNTEAFF.

The chain is built from TRBV18 and TRBJ2-1; 14 bases map to TRBD2. The CDR3 sequence is 15 residues long. Trimming at V came to 5 bases and at J to 14 bases, leaving 11 bases not matched to a gene. Germline CDR1 KGHSH, CDR2 LQKENI. The CDR3 nucleotides read TGTGCCAGCTCAGGGACTAGCGGGAGTTCGAGTAGTGAGTTCTTC. Its protein product is CASSGTSGSSSSEFF. The whole variable domain, remainder taken from reference TRBV18 and TRBJ2-1, is NAGVMQNPRHLVRRRGQEARLRCSPMKGHSHVYWYRQLPEEGLKFMVYLQKENIIDESGMPKERFSAEFPKEGPSILRIQQVVRGDSAAYFCASSGTSGSSSSEFFGPGTRLTVL.

V gene TRBV20-1 combines with J gene TRBJ2-3; D is ambiguous. V was cut by 3 bases and J by 3 bases, with 16 bases left in between. CDR1 is DFQATT and CDR2 is SNEGSKA in the germline V gene (reference sequence). The CDR3 covers 15 residues. The CDR3 DNA sequence: TGCAGTGCTAGTTCACAAGCATTAAGGACAGATACGCAGTATTTT. Its protein product is CSASSQALRTDTQYF.

The chain is built from TRBV7-9 and TRBJ2-7, with 7 bases lining up with TRBD1. Germline assignment: CDR1 SEHNR and CDR2 FQNEAQ (reference sequence). The V and J ends lost 1 base and 4 bases, in that order; junction bases with no gene match: 7. This CDR3 has 15 amino acids. The CDR3 spells CASSLGTGEIYEQYF. The CDR3 DNA reads as TGTGCCAGCAGCTTAGGGACAGGAGAAATATACGAGCAGTACTTC.

The chain combines TRBV27 with TRBJ2-7; 13 bases line up with TRBD2. This CDR3 spans 15 amino acids. The ends lost 5 bases at V and 5 bases at J; junction bases unmatched: 6. Germline-derived CDR1 and CDR2 are MNHEY and SMNVEV (reference sequence). CDR3 residues: CASSPRTSGSHEQYF. The CDR3 nucleotides are TGTGCCAGCAGTCCGCGGACTAGCGGGAGCCACGAGCAGTACTTC.

The chain carries TRBV27 and TRBJ1-2, with D unresolved. V lost 2 bases, J lost 0 bases, and 7 bases lay in between. Germline CDR1 reads MNHEY; CDR2 reads SMNVEV (reference sequence). The CDR3 contains 14 residues. CDR3 protein: CASSLGKSNYGYTF. CDR3 bases: TGTGCCAGCAGTTTAGGCAAGTCTAACTATGGCTACACCTTC.

This clone was recorded a few times. The CDR3 protein is CAISVGGANNEQFF. DNA for the CDR3: TGTGCCATCAGTGTTGGGGGGGCGAACAATGAGCAGTTCTTC. The V and J genes are TRBV10-3 and TRBJ2-1, with D perhaps TRBD2 (7 bases). The V end lost 4 bases, the J end lost 5 bases, and 12 bases lay between the germline ends. The CDR3 loop spans 14 amino acids. CDR1 and CDR2 from the germline V gene are ENHRY and SYGVKD.

The V call is TRBV9, the J call TRBJ1-2; D gene unclear. CDR3 length equals 12 residues. Germline V gene sequence: CDR1 SGDLS, CDR2 YYNGEE. V dropped 4 bases and J dropped 4 bases, with 8 bases sitting between them. The CDR3, as DNA: TGTGCCAGCAGCCCATCCAGCTATGGCTACACCTTC. Its translation is CASSPSSYGYTF.

The rearrangement uses TRBV4-1 and TRBJ2-5; D is undetermined. V was pared by 0 bases and J by 2 bases, with 7 bases between. Germline V CDR1 and CDR2: MGHRA, YSYEKL. The CDR3 covers 14 residues. The CDR3 coding sequence is TGCGCCAGCAGCCAAGAACCCGAGCAAGAGACCCAGTACTTC. Encoded protein: CASSQEPEQETQYF.

The genes are TRBV27 and TRBJ1-5; 7 bases are shared with TRBD1. Unmatched junction bases numbered 3, after V lost 2 bases and J lost 5 bases. CDR1 is MNHEY and CDR2 is SMNVEV in the germline V gene (reference sequence). The CDR3 is 14 residues long. CDR3 sequence reads: CASSLGDSDQPQHF. In nucleotides, the CDR3 is TGTGCCAGCAGTTTAGGGGACAGTGATCAGCCCCAGCATTTT.

This chain uses TRBV9 with TRBJ2-2; a possible D gene is TRBD2 (6 bases). The CDR3 loop spans 15 amino acids. Germline-derived CDR1 and CDR2 are SGDLS and YYNGEE. V dropped 3 bases and J dropped 3 bases, with 12 bases sitting between them. The DNA of the CDR3 is TGTGCCAGCAGCGCCCGGGGACTCGACACCGGGGAGCTGTTTTTT. Residues: CASSARGLDTGELFF.

The J gene is TRBJ2-7, the V gene TRBV28, with D uncertain. V dropped 1 base and J dropped 4 bases, with 8 bases sitting between them. Germline V gives CDR1 MDHEN, CDR2 SYDVKM. The CDR3 length is 13 residues. In DNA form, the CDR3 reads TGTGCCAGCAGTTTATCACTGCGTTACGAGCAGTACTTC. Translation: CASSLSLRYEQYF.